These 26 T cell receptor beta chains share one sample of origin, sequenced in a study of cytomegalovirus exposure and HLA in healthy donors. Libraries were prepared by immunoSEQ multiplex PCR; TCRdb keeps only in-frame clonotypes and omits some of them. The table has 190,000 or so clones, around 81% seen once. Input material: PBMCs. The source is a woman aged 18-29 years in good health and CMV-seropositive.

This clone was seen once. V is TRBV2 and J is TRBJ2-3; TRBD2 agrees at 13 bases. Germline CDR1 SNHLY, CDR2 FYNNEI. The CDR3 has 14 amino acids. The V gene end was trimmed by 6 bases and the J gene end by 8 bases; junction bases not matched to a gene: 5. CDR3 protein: CASSTSGGAGTQYF. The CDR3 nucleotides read TGTGCCAGCAGCACTAGCGGGGGGGCCGGTACGCAGTATTTT.

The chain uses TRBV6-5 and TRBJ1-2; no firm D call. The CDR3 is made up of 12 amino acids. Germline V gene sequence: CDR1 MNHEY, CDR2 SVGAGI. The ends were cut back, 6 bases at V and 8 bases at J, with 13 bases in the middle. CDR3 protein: CASSLSGVGYTF. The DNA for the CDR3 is TGTGCCAGCAGCCTCAGTGGAGTGGGCTACACCTTC.

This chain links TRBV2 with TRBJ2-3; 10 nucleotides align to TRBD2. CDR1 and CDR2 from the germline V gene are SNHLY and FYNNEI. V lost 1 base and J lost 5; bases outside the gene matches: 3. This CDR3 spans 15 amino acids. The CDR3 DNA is TGTGCCAGCAGTGAAGGGTTAGCGGGGGGAGATACGCAGTATTTT. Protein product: CASSEGLAGGDTQYF.

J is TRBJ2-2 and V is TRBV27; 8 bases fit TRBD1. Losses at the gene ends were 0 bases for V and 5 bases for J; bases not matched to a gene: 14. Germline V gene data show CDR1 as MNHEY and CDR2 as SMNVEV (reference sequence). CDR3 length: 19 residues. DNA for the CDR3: TGTGCCAGCAGTTTATCAGGCCTAGGAGGACAGGGACGAACCGGGGAGCTGTTTTTT. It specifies CASSLSGLGGQGRTGELFF.

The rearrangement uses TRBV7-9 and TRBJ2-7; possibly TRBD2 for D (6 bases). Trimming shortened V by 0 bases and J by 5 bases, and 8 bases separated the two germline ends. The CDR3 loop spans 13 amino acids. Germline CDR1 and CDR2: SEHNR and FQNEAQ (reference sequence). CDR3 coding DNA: TGTGCCAGCAGCTTAGCATCGGGAGACGAGCAGTACTTC. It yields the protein CASSLASGDEQYF.

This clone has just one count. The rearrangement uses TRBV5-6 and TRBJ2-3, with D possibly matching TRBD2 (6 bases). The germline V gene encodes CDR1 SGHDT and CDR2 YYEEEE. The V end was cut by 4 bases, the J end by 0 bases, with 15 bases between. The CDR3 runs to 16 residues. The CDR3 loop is CASSTAVRGSTDTQYF. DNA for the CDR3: TGTGCCAGCAGCACTGCTGTGCGGGGCAGCACAGATACGCAGTATTTT. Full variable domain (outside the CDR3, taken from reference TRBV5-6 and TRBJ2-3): DAGVTQSPTHLIKTRGQQVTLRCSPKSGHDTVSWYQQALGQGPQFIFQYYEEEERQRGNFPDRFSGHQFPNYSSELNVNALLLGDSALYLCASSTAVRGSTDTQYFGPGTRLTVL.

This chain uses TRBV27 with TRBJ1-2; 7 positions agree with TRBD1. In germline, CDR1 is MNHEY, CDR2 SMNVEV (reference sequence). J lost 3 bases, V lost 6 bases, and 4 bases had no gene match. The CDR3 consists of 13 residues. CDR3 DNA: TGTGCCAGCAGCCCCGGGACAGACTATGGCTACACCTTC. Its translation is CASSPGTDYGYTF.

CDR3 sequence: CASSDGRSTGELFF. The CDR3 nucleotides read TGTGCCAGCAGTGATGGCAGGTCCACCGGGGAGCTGTTTTTT. This rearrangement joins TRBV2 to TRBJ2-2; D unclear. There are 14 residues in the CDR3. Germline V gives CDR1 SNHLY, CDR2 FYNNEI. V lost 3 bases, J lost 4 bases, and 9 bases lay in between.

The CDR3 DNA follows: TGCGCCAGCAGCTTGAATCTAGCGGGGGAAAATGAGCAGTTCTTC. As protein: CASSLNLAGENEQFF. V gene TRBV5-1 combines with J gene TRBJ2-1; 10 nucleotides align to TRBD2. The CDR3 sequence is 15 residues long. Germline-derived CDR1 and CDR2 are SGHRS and YFSETQ. V shed 1 base and J 7 bases; nucleotides not matched to a gene: 5.

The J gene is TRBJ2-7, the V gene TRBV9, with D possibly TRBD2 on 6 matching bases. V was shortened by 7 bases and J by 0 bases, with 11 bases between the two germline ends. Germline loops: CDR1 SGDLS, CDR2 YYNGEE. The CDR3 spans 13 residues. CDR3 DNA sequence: TGTGCCAGCGGGGACGGGAGCTCCTACGAGCAGTACTTC. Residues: CASGDGSSYEQYF.

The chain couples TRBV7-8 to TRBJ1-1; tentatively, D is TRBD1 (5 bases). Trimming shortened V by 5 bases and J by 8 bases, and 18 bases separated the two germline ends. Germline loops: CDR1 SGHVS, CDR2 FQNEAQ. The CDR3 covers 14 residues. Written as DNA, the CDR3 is TGTGCCAGCAGCCCCCCGGCCAGGGAATGGGAAGCTTTCTTT. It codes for CASSPPAREWEAFF.

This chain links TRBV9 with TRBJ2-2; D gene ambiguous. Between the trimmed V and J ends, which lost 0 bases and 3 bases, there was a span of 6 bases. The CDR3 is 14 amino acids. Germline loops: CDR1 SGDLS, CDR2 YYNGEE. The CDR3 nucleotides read TGTGCCAGCAGCGTAGACAGAGACACCGGGGAGCTGTTTTTT. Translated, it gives CASSVDRDTGELFF. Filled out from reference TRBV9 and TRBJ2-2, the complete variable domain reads DSGVTQTPKHLITATGQRVTLRCSPRSGDLSVYWYQQSLDQGLQFLIQYYNGEERAKGNILERFSAQQFPDLHSELNLSSLELGDSALYFCASSVDRDTGELFFGEGSRLTVL.

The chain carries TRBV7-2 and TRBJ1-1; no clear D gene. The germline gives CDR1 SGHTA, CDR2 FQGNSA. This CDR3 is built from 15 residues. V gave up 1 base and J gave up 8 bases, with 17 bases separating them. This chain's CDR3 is CASSLVVLVKVEAFF. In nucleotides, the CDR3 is TGTGCCAGCAGCTTAGTTGTCCTAGTAAAAGTAGAAGCTTTCTTT. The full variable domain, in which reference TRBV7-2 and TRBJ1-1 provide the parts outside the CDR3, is GAGVSQSPSNKVTEKGKDVELRCDPISGHTALYWYRQSLGQGLEFLIYFQGNSAPDKSGLPSDRFSAERTGGSVSTLTIQRTQQEDSAVYLCASSLVVLVKVEAFFGQGTRLTVV.

Here the CDR3 reads CASSGLTDTQYF. The CDR3, as DNA: TGCGCCAGCAGCGGGCTGACAGATACGCAGTATTTT. The genes are TRBV5-1 and TRBJ2-3, with D unclear. This CDR3 comprises 12 residues. Trimming stripped 4 bases from V and 3 bases from J, with 6 bases between. Germline CDR1 and CDR2: SGHRS and YFSETQ.

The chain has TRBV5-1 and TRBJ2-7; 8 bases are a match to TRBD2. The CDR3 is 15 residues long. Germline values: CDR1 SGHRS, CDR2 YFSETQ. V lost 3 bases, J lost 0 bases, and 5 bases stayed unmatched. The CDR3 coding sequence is TGCGCCAGCAGCTCTGGGACTAGGAGCTCCTACGAGCAGTACTTC. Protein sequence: CASSSGTRSSYEQYF. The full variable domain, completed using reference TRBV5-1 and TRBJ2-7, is KAGVTQTPRYLIKTRGQQVTLSCSPISGHRSVSWYQQTPGQGLQFLFEYFSETQRNKGNFPGRFSGRQFSNSRSEMNVSTLELGDSALYLCASSSGTRSSYEQYFGPGTRLTVT.

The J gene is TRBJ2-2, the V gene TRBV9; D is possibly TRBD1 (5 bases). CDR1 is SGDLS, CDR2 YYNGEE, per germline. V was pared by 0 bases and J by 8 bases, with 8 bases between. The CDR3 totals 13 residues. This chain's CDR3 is CASSVVQAGELFF. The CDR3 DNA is TGTGCCAGCAGCGTAGTACAGGCGGGGGAGCTGTTTTTT.

The CDR3 sequence is CASSLVNRGTEAFF. The CDR3 DNA sequence: TGTGCCAGCAGCTTAGTGAACAGGGGGACTGAAGCTTTCTTT. V is TRBV7-2 and J is TRBJ1-1; the match to TRBD1 covers 8 bases. The CDR3 is made up of 14 amino acids. Germline trimming cut 1 base from V and 5 bases from J; bases unmatched to any gene: 3. Germline V CDR1 and CDR2: SGHTA, FQGNSA. The variable domain in full, completed from reference TRBV7-2 and TRBJ1-1, reads GAGVSQSPSNKVTEKGKDVELRCDPISGHTALYWYRQSLGQGLEFLIYFQGNSAPDKSGLPSDRFSAERTGGSVSTLTIQRTQQEDSAVYLCASSLVNRGTEAFFGQGTRLTVV.

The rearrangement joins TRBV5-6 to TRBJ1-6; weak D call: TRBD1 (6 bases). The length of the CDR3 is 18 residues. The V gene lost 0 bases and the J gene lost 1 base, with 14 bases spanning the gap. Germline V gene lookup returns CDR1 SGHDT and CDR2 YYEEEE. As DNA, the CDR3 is TGTGCCAGCAGCTTGGGGGACACCTCTCGATCCTATAATTCACCCCTCCACTTT. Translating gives CASSLGDTSRSYNSPLHF.

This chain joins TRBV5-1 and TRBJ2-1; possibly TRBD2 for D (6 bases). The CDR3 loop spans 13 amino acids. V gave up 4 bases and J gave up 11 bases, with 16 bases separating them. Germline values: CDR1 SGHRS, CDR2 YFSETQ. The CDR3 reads CASSDGRRAKQFF. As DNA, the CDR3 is TGCGCCAGCAGCGACGGTAGGAGGGCTAAGCAGTTCTTC. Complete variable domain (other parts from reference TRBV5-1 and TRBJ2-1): KAGVTQTPRYLIKTRGQQVTLSCSPISGHRSVSWYQQTPGQGLQFLFEYFSETQRNKGNFPGRFSGRQFSNSRSEMNVSTLELGDSALYLCASSDGRRAKQFFGPGTRLTVL.

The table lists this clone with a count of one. The CDR3 DNA sequence: TGTGCCAGCTCTACAGGACTAATCACAGATACGCAGTATTTT. Its protein product is CASSTGLITDTQYF. The genes are TRBV9 and TRBJ2-3; D perhaps matches TRBD2 (6 bases). Germline V gene data show CDR1 as SGDLS and CDR2 as YYNGEE. Trimming removed 7 bases at V and 2 bases at J, with 14 bases between. The CDR3 sequence is 14 residues long.

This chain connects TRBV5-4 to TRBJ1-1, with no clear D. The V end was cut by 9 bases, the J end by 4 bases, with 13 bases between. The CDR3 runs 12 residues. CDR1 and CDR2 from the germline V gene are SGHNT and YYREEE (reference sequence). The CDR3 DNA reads TGTGCCACTAGCGGGGTAGGCACTGAAGCTTTCTTT. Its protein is CATSGVGTEAFF.

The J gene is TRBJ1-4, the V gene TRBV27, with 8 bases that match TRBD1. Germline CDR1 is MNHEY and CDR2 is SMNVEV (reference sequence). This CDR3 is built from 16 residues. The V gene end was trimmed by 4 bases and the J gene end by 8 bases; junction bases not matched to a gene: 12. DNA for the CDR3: TGTGCCAGCAGTTGGACAGGGAGGTTTGTCGGGGAAAAACTGTTTTTT. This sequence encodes CASSWTGRFVGEKLFF.

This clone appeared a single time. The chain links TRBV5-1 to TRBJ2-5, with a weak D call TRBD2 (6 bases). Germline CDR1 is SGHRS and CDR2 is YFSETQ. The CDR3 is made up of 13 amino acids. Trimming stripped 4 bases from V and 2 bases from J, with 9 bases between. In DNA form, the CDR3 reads TGCGCCAGCAGCCCGGCGGGACAAGAGACCCAGTACTTC. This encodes CASSPAGQETQYF.

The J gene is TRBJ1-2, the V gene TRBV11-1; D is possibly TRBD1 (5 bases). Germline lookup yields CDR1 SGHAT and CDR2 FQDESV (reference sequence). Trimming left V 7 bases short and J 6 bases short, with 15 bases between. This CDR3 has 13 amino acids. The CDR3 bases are TGTGCCAGCAAGAATAGGGGAACGGATGGCTACACCTTC. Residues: CASKNRGTDGYTF. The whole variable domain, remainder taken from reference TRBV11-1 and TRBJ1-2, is EAEVAQSPRYKITEKSQAVAFWCDPISGHATLYWYRQILGQGPELLVQFQDESVVDDSQLPKDRFSAERLKGVDSTLKIQPAELGDSAMYLCASKNRGTDGYTFGSGTRLTVV.

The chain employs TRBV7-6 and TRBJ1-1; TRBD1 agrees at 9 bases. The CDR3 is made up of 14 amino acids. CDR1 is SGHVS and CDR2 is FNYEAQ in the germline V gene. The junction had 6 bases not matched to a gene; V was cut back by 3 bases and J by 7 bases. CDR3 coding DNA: TGTGCCAGCAGCTTCCAGACAGGGGGGGTTGAAGCTTTCTTT. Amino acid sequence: CASSFQTGGVEAFF. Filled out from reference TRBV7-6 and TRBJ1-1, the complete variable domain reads GAGVSQSPRYKVTKRGQDVALRCDPISGHVSLYWYRQALGQGPEFLTYFNYEAQQDKSGLPNDRFSAERPEGSISTLTIQRTEQRDSAMYRCASSFQTGGVEAFFGQGTRLTVV.

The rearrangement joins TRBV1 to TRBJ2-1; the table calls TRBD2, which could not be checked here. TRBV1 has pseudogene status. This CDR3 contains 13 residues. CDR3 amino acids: CTGPEAGYNEQFF. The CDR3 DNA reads TGCACCGGACCGGAGGCTGGCTACAATGAGCAGTTCTTC.